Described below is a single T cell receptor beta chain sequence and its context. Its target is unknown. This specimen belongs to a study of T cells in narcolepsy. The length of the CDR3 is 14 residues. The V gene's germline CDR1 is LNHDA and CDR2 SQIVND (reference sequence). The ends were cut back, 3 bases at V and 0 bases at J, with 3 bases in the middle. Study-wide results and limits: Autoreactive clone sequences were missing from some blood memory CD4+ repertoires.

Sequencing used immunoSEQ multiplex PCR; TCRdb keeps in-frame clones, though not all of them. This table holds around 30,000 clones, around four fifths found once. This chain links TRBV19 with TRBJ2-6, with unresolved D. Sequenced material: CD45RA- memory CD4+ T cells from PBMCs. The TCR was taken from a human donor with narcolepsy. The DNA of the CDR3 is TGTGCCAGTAGTATTCCCTCTGGGGCCAACGTCCTGACTTTC. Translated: CASSIPSGANVLTF.